The rows below give T cell receptor beta chains drawn from one sample of a study of blood T cells in healthy people across ages. TCRdb re-called the 5' RACE reads through MiXCR, storing one row per CDR3 protein. The sample has 800,000 to 950,000 distinct CDR3 sequences; 25% to 35% are singletons. These data were also filed under a second study, of T cells of mothers and their children.

The sequenced sample was blood. These receptor sequences come from a woman in her thirties or forties in good health. Each CDR3 is given with its conserved first and last residue. The D gene is left open where the match is weak. The size field is filled for only some rows; it gives once, few, many or a size class.

TRBV24-1	NA	many	TRBJ2-5	CATSDFRTGGETQYF	TGTGCCACCAGTGATTTTCGGACAGGAGGGGAGACCCAGTACTTC
TRBV10-3	NA	few	TRBJ2-7	CATREGRTYEQYF	TGTGCCACCAGAGAGGGAAGGACATACGAGCAGTACTTC
TRBV12-3/TRBV12-4	TRBD2	many	TRBJ2-1	CASSWTSGGDEQFF	TGTGCCAGCAGTTGGACTAGCGGGGGGGATGAGCAGTTCTTC
TRBV7-9	TRBD1	few	TRBJ1-4	CASSLTGLANEKLFF	TGTGCCAGCAGCTTGACAGGGCTGGCTAATGAAAAACTGTTTTTT
TRBV5-1	NA	NA	TRBJ1-5	CASSLGGDSYQPQHF	TGCGCCAGCAGCTTGGGCGGAGACAGTTATCAGCCCCAGCATTTT
TRBV7-8	NA	NA	TRBJ1-5	CASSLYIRGMHQPQHF	TGTGCCAGCAGCTTATATATTCGGGGTATGCATCAGCCCCAGCATTTT
TRBV27	NA	NA	TRBJ2-1	CASSLSRREMGLAPQFF	TGTGCCAGCAGTTTATCCAGACGGGAGATGGGCCTTGCCCCACAGTTCTTC
TRBV24-1	TRBD1	many	TRBJ2-5	CATSDPGTGGGETQYF	TGTGCCACCAGTGACCCCGGGACAGGGGGCGGAGAGACCCAGTACTTC
TRBV6-1	TRBD1	many	TRBJ1-5	CATKSGTDSNQPQHF	TGTGCCACCAAATCTGGGACAGATAGCAATCAGCCCCAGCATTTT
TRBV9	NA	NA	TRBJ2-2	CASSDDGAGELFF	TGTGCCAGCAGCGATGACGGCGCGGGGGAGCTGTTTTTT
TRBV27	TRBD1	many	TRBJ1-2	CASSIGTERNYGYTF	TGTGCCAGCAGTATTGGGACAGAAAGAAACTATGGCTACACCTTC
TRBV20-1	TRBD2	once	TRBJ2-4	CSASRGDVNIQYF	TGCAGTGCTAGCCGGGGGGATGTAAACATTCAGTACTTC
TRBV9	TRBD1	many	TRBJ2-3	CASSEGQSNTDTQYF	TGTGCCAGCAGCGAGGGACAGTCGAACACAGATACGCAGTATTTT
TRBV10-3	TRBD1	NA	TRBJ2-1	CAISEPDREQFF	TGTGCCATCAGTGAGCCGGACAGGGAGCAGTTCTTC
TRBV7-2	NA	NA	TRBJ1-5	CASSAEYTLGNQPQHF	TGTGCCAGCAGCGCGGAATACACCCTGGGCAATCAGCCCCAGCATTTT
TRBV7-2	NA	NA	TRBJ1-5	CASSLDRVANQPQHF	TGTGCCAGCAGCTTAGACAGGGTAGCCAATCAGCCCCAGCATTTT
TRBV9	TRBD1	NA	TRBJ2-3	CASSLTTGGHVADTQYF	TGTGCCAGCAGCCTAACGACAGGGGGTCATGTGGCAGATACGCAGTATTTT
TRBV9	NA	NA	TRBJ1-1	CASSVRGMNTEAFF	TGTGCCAGCAGCGTAAGGGGGATGAACACTGAAGCTTTCTTT
TRBV5-1	NA	NA	TRBJ2-3	CARGDRPDRNTDTQYF	TGCGCCAGGGGGGATAGGCCAGACCGGAACACAGATACGCAGTATTTT
TRBV7-8	TRBD1	many	TRBJ1-2	CASSLDYRDKGANNYGYTF	TGTGCCAGCAGCTTAGACTACCGGGACAAGGGGGCAAATAACTATGGCTACACCTTC
TRBV2	NA	NA	TRBJ1-5	CANSVEDGENQPQHF	TGTGCCAACAGTGTAGAGGACGGCGAAAATCAGCCCCAGCATTTT
TRBV7-2	TRBD1	NA	TRBJ2-2	CASSSLNRGLNTGELFF	TGTGCCAGCAGCTCATTAAACAGGGGCTTGAACACCGGGGAGCTGTTTTTT
TRBV20-1	NA	many	TRBJ1-4	CSARDGPGEKLFF	TGCAGTGCTAGAGATGGCCCCGGGGAAAAACTGTTTTTT
TRBV28	TRBD1	NA	TRBJ2-5	CASSYPQGDVVRETQYF	TGTGCCAGCAGTTATCCGCAGGGGGACGTGGTCCGAGAGACCCAGTACTTC
TRBV20-1	TRBD2	NA	TRBJ2-2	CSASLAGTGERFF	TGCAGTGCTAGTCTAGCGGGGACCGGGGAGCGGTTTTTT
TRBV9	NA	NA	TRBJ2-7	CASSVIQTEQYF	TGTGCCAGCAGCGTAATCCAGACCGAGCAGTACTTC
TRBV20-1	NA	few	TRBJ1-1	CSAEDRDTNTEAFF	TGCAGTGCTGAAGACCGGGACACGAACACTGAAGCTTTCTTT
TRBV4-1	NA	many	TRBJ1-5	CASSQDRGQPQHF	TGCGCCAGCAGCCAAGATCGCGGTCAGCCCCAGCATTTT
TRBV4-1	TRBD1	NA	TRBJ1-1	CASSLISPRDRQYTEAFF	TGCGCCAGCAGCCTTATAAGCCCCCGGGACAGGCAATACACTGAAGCTTTCTTT
TRBV9	NA	many	TRBJ2-5	CASSSGTPIQETQYF	TGTGCCAGCAGCTCCGGGACTCCCATCCAAGAGACCCAGTACTTC
TRBV27	NA	NA	TRBJ2-3	CASSLQASDTQYF	TGTGCCAGCAGTTTACAAGCTTCAGATACGCAGTATTTT
TRBV7-8	TRBD2	few	TRBJ2-7	CASSLETSGGLSSYEQDF	TGTGCCAGCAGCTTAGAAACTAGCGGGGGGCTAAGCTCCTACGAGCAGGACTTC
TRBV7-2	NA	many	TRBJ2-3	CASSLSLGRRKSDTQYF	TGTGCCAGCAGCTTATCCTTGGGACGCCGCAAGTCAGATACGCAGTATTTT
TRBV28	TRBD1	NA	TRBJ2-4	CASRRQGMNIQYF	TGTGCCAGCAGAAGACAGGGGATGAACATTCAGTACTTC
TRBV28	TRBD2	NA	TRBJ2-3	CASSLRLAGGILDTQYF	TGTGCCAGCAGTTTACGGCTAGCGGGGGGTATTTTGGATACGCAGTATTTT
TRBV4-3	NA	NA	TRBJ2-7	CASSQDSESSYEQYF	TGCGCCAGCAGCCAGGACAGTGAAAGCTCCTACGAGCAGTACTTC
TRBV4-1	TRBD1	many	TRBJ2-7	CASSRGTGPYEQYF	TGCGCCAGCAGCCGCGGGACAGGGCCCTACGAGCAGTACTTC
TRBV7-4	NA	few	TRBJ2-1	CASSSGWGFFYNEQFF	TGTGCCAGCAGCTCGGGGTGGGGTTTTTTCTACAATGAGCAGTTCTTC
TRBV2	NA	few	TRBJ2-1	CANRETPYNEQFF	TGTGCCAACAGGGAGACTCCTTACAATGAGCAGTTCTTC
TRBV20-1	NA	many	TRBJ2-5	CSASETQTWGQETQYF	TGCAGTGCTAGTGAAACGCAAACCTGGGGCCAAGAGACCCAGTACTTC